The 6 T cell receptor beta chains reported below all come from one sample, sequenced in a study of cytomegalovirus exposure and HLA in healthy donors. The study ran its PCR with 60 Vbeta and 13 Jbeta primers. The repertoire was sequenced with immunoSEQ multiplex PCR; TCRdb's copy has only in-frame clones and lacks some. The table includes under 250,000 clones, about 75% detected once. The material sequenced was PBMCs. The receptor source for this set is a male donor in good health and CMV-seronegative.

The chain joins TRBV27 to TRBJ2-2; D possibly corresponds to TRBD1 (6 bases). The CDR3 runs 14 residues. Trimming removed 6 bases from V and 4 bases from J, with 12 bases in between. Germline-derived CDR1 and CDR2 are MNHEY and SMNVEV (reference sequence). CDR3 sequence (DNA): TGTGCCAGCAGACAGGGAACCCGCACCGGGGAGCTGTTTTTT. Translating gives CASRQGTRTGELFF.

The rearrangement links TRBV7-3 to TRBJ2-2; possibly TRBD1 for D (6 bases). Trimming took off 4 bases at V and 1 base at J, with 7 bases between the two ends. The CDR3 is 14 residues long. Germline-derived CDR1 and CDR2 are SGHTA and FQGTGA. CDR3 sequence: CASSSGQNTGELFF. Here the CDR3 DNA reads TGTGCCAGCAGCTCGGGACAGAACACCGGGGAGCTGTTTTTT.

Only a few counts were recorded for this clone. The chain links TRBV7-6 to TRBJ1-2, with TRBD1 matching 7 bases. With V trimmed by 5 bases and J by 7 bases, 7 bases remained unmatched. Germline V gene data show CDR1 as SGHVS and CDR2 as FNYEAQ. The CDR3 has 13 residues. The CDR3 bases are TGTGCCAGCAGCCCCGACAGGGCCGGTGGCTACACCTTC. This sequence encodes CASSPDRAGGYTF.

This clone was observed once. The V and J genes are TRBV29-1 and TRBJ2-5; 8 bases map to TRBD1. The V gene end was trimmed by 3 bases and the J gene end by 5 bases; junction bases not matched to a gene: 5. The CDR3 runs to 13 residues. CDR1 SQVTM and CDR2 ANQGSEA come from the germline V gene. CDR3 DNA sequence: TGCAGCGTTGACGGACAGGGAAGGGAGACCCAGTACTTC. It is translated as CSVDGQGRETQYF.

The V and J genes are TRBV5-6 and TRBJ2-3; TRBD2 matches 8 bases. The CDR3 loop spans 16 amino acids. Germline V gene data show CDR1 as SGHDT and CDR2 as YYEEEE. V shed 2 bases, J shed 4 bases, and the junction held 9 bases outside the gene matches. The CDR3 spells CASSFLAGTTADTQYF. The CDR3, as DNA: TGTGCCAGCAGCTTTTTAGCGGGGACGACCGCAGATACGCAGTATTTT.

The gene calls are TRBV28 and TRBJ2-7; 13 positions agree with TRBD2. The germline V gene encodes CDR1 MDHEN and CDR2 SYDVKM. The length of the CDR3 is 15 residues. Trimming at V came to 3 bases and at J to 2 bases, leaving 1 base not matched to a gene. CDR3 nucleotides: TGTGCCAGCAGTTTGGGGACTAGCGGGGCCTACGAGCAGTACTTC. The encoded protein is CASSLGTSGAYEQYF.